A single T cell receptor beta chain is shown here with its context. Its antigen remains unidentified. Through template switching, a universal primer site was introduced, and the cDNA contained unique molecular identifiers. TCRdb reprocessed the 5' RACE reads with MiXCR, giving one entry per CDR3 protein. The table records about 530,000 distinct CDR3 sequences, about a fifth of them present only once. The record originates from a study of identical twins. Study-level findings and limits: Twin pairs had excess sharing that was weaker in beta out-of-frame sequences.

With V trimmed by 6 bases and J by 5 bases, 15 bases remained unmatched. Germline V gene data show CDR1 as MNHEY and CDR2 as SMNVEV (reference sequence). CDR3 length equals 17 residues. The sample was also reused in another study, on yellow fever vaccine responses in identical twins.

The sequence came from a woman between 18 and 30 years old in good health. The rearrangement uses TRBV27 and TRBJ2-1, with 8 bases aligning to TRBD1. The sequencing sample was made of CD4+ T cells sorted from blood. CDR3 nucleotide sequence: TGTGCCAGCAGAGTACCTTTGTGGACAGGGAAGGACAATGAGCAGTTCTTC. Amino acid sequence: CASRVPLWTGKDNEQFF.